The source of this T cell receptor (beta chain) is a study of beta chain features in type 1 diabetes. Study conclusions and caveats: Individuals with type 1 diabetes displayed fewer insertions and more deletions at VDJ junctions. Among patients with Type 1 diabetes, TCRB CDR3s were moderately but significantly shorter in every one of the four CD4+ subsets.

The authors reverse transcribed all of the isolated RNA, so sequencing captured expressed TCRB transcripts. Clones were read by immunoSEQ multiplex PCR, and TCRdb kept only the in-frame ones, dropping some. The data contain under 150,000 clones, approximately 15% of them seen just once; the ten biggest clones take up roughly 2.6%. About this clone: What it binds is not known.

This clonotype originated in a young man with type 1 diabetes. Sequencing was done on a sample of central memory CD4+ T cells from blood.

The CDR3 is CASLAYNEQFF. The DNA for the CDR3 is TGTGCCAGCCTGGCCTACAATGAGCAGTTCTTC. The chain combines TRBV28 with TRBJ2-1; D gene ambiguous. V lost 8 bases, J lost 2 bases, and 4 bases lay in between. The CDR3 runs to 11 residues. The germline V gene encodes CDR1 MDHEN and CDR2 SYDVKM. Using reference TRBV28 and TRBJ2-1 for the parts outside the CDR3, the full variable domain is DVKVTQSSRYLVKRTGEKVFLECVQDMDHENMFWYRQDPGLGLRLIYFSYDVKMKEKGDIPEGYSVSREKKERFSLILESASTNQTSMYLCASLAYNEQFFGPGTRLTVL.